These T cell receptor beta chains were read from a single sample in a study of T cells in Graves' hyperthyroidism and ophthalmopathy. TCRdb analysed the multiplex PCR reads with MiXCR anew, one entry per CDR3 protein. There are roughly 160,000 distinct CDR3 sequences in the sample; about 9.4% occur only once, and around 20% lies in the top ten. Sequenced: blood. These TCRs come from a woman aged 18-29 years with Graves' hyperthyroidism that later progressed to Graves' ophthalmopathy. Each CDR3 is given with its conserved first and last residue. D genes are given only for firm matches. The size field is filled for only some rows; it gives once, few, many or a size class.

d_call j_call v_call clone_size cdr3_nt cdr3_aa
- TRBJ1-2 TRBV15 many TGTGCCACCAGCAGAGATGTTGGTGCAGGCAACTATGGCTACACCTTC CATSRDVGAGNYGYTF
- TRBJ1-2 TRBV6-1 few TGTGCCAGCACTGCACCGGGACACTGGATCTATGGCTACACCTTC CASTAPGHWIYGYTF
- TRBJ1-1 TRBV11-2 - TGTGCCAGCAGCTTATATGTGAGTGGAGACACTGAAGCTTTCTTT CASSLYVSGDTEAFF
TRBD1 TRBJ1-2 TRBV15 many TGTGCCACCAGTCGGGGTTTGTCAGGGGGTGATGGCTACACCTTC CATSRGLSGGDGYTF
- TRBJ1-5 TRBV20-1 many TGCAGTGCCCCCCTGGAGGGTAGGAGCAATCAGCCCCAGCATTTT CSAPLEGRSNQPQHF
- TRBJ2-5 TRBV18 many TGTGCCAGCTCACCAGCAGGCCAAGAGACCCAGTACTTC CASSPAGQETQYF
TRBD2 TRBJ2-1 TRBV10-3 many TGTGCCATCAGGTCTAGCGGGGGCTCCTACAATGAGCAGTTCTTC CAIRSSGGSYNEQFF
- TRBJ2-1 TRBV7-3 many TGTGCCAGCAGCTTAGAGGGTCTATCCTACAATGAGCAGTTCTTC CASSLEGLSYNEQFF
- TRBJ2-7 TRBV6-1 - TGTGCCAGCAGTGATTATTCCAGCGGCACCTACGAGCAGTACTTC CASSDYSSGTYEQYF
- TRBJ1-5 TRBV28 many TGTGCCAGCAGGCGGCACGAGCAGTATAGCAATCAGCCCCAGCATTTT CASRRHEQYSNQPQHF
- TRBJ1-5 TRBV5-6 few TGTGCCAGCAGCTTGCAAAATAGCAATCAGCCCCAGCATTTT CASSLQNSNQPQHF
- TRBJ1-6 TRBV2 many TGTGCCAGCAGTGTAGGAGGGGCAGTTAATTCACCCCTCCACTTT CASSVGGAVNSPLHF